The next 30 T cell receptor beta chains were all read from a single sample in a study of shared clonotypes between healthy human individuals. Only in-frame clones appear in the TCRdb table, and some are missing; sequencing was by immunoSEQ multiplex PCR. The sample shows 2 million to 2.5 million clones, 85% to 95% of them seen only once. What was sequenced was naive CD4+ T cells from PBMCs. The sample's subset: CD45RA+ positively selected. The source of these receptors is a man between 18 and 35 years old in good health. Some clones in this sample may be carry-over from other donors' samples.

This chain uses TRBV6-5 with TRBJ2-7; D unresolved. Deletions cut 8 bases from V and 1 base from J, with 12 bases between. Germline CDR1 reads MNHEY; CDR2 reads SVGAGI. CDR3 size: 13 residues. The CDR3 reads CASGLPNSYEQYF. The CDR3 bases are TGTGCCAGCGGGCTACCTAATTCCTACGAGCAGTACTTC.

Here the CDR3 reads CASSLGRRDTAYEQYF. Here the CDR3 DNA reads TGCGCCAGCAGCCTTGGGCGGAGGGACACGGCCTACGAGCAGTACTTC. This chain links TRBV5-1 with TRBJ2-7; D is perhaps TRBD1 or TRBD2 (6 bases each). Deletions cut 4 bases from V and 2 bases from J, with 19 bases between. Germline CDR1 reads SGHRS; CDR2 reads YFSETQ. The CDR3 totals 16 residues.

On this clone itself: Other DNA sequences of this sample code for an identical CDR3. This chain uses TRBV29-1 with TRBJ1-1, with a tentative D call TRBD1 (6 bases). V lost 4 bases, J lost 0 bases, and 9 bases lay in between. The CDR3 is 13 residues long. Germline V CDR1 and CDR2: SQVTM, ANQGSEA. Here the CDR3 reads CSVAGTLNTEAFF. In DNA, the CDR3 is TGCAGCGTTGCCGGGACATTGAACACTGAAGCTTTCTTT.

V usage is TRBV5-4 and J usage is TRBJ2-1; 10 positions agree with TRBD1. V was pared by 4 bases and J by 2 bases, with 3 bases of the junction left unmatched. The CDR3 totals 15 residues. CDR1 is SGHNT and CDR2 is YYREEE in the germline V gene (reference sequence). The DNA for the CDR3 is TGTGCCAGCAGCCAAGGACAGGGGGCCTACAATGAGCAGTTCTTC. It yields the protein CASSQGQGAYNEQFF.

This chain joins TRBV28 and TRBJ1-4; 7 nucleotides agree with TRBD1. The V gene's germline CDR1 is MDHEN and CDR2 SYDVKM. The CDR3 has 14 amino acids. V shed 6 bases, J shed 8 bases, and the junction held 9 bases outside the gene matches. CDR3 DNA: TGTGCCAGCAGACACACAGGGGTCGAGGAAAAACTGTTTTTT. Residues: CASRHTGVEEKLFF.

V is TRBV7-5 and J is TRBJ2-2. TRBV7-5 is a pseudogene segment. This CDR3 contains 17 residues. CDR3 DNA: TGTGCCAGAAGCCCCCATTTCGACGCTGAGAACACCGGGGAGCTGTTTTTT. The encoded protein is CARSPHFDAENTGELFF.

This chain's CDR3 is CASSQDLRAEDAHF. In DNA form, the CDR3 reads TGTGCCAGCAGCCAAGATCTCAGGGCAGAGGATGCGCATTTT. This chain joins TRBV4-2 and TRBJ1-5, with a weak D call TRBD1 (5 bases). CDR3 length equals 14 residues. V was shortened by 0 bases and J by 15 bases, with 18 bases between the two germline ends. The germline CDR1 and CDR2 sequences are LGHNA and YNFKEQ.

This clone was counted a single time. This sequence joins TRBV2 and TRBJ2-7; TRBD1 is a possible D gene (6 bases). Between the trimmed V and J ends, which lost 6 bases and 6 bases, there was a span of 15 bases. The CDR3 totals 13 residues. Germline CDR1 and CDR2: SNHLY and FYNNEI. The CDR3 nucleotides read TGTGCCAGCAGACGTGTTACAGGGACCGAGCAGTACTTC. Encoded protein: CASRRVTGTEQYF.

In regard to this clone: Other DNA variants within this sample encode the same CDR3. This chain joins TRBV7-2 and TRBJ2-7, with no clear D. The ends were cut back, 4 bases at V and 3 bases at J, with 7 bases in the middle. This CDR3 region has 12 residues. Germline loops: CDR1 SGHTA, CDR2 FQGNSA. The CDR3 region is CASSSSRYEQYF. For the CDR3, the DNA is TGTGCCAGCAGCTCGTCGCGCTACGAGCAGTACTTC.

The V and J genes are TRBV10-2 and TRBJ2-5; a possible D gene is TRBD1 (5 bases). The V gene's germline CDR1 is WSHSY and CDR2 SAAADI. Trimming shortened V by 6 bases and J by 7 bases, and 15 bases separated the two germline ends. The CDR3 is made up of 13 amino acids. Here the CDR3 reads CASSQGYQRTQYF. CDR3 bases: TGCGCCAGCAGCCAGGGTTACCAGCGGACCCAGTACTTC.

The J gene is TRBJ2-2, the V gene TRBV29-1; D is unclear. In germline, CDR1 is SQVTM, CDR2 ANQGSEA. CDR3 length equals 14 residues. Deletions cut 3 bases from V and 1 base from J, with 9 bases between. As DNA, the CDR3 is TGCAGCGTTGATCTGTCAATGAACACCGGGGAGCTGTTTTTT. Protein product: CSVDLSMNTGELFF.

The rearrangement uses TRBV5-4 and TRBJ2-6, with D perhaps TRBD1 (6 bases). Germline CDR1 SGHNT, CDR2 YYREEE (reference sequence). The CDR3 contains 17 residues. V lost 1 base, J lost 4 bases, and 15 bases lay in between. The CDR3 spells CASSLQGLAAGANVLTF. The DNA of the CDR3 is TGTGCCAGCAGCTTGCAGGGGTTGGCGGCCGGGGCCAACGTCCTGACTTTC.

The chain employs TRBV7-2 and TRBJ2-1; D uncertain. The germline CDR1 and CDR2 sequences are SGHTA and FQGNSA. CDR3 length: 15 amino acids. V gave up 3 bases and J gave up 2 bases, with 11 bases separating them. CDR3 loop: CASSFYGPAYNEQFF. The CDR3, as DNA: TGTGCCAGCAGCTTTTACGGGCCAGCCTACAATGAGCAGTTCTTC.

The chain has TRBV12-5 and TRBJ2-7; a possible D gene is TRBD1 (6 bases). From germline, CDR1 is LGHNT and CDR2 FRNRAP. V lost 7 bases and J 5 bases, leaving 15 bases between the germline ends. CDR3 length: 13 residues. CDR3 protein: CASALTGIHEQYF. In DNA, the CDR3 is TGTGCTAGTGCCTTAACAGGGATTCACGAGCAGTACTTC.

This clone appeared once. This sequence joins TRBV7-8 and TRBJ1-5; no clear D. Trimming took off 5 bases at V and 5 bases at J, with 10 bases between the two ends. The germline CDR1 and CDR2 sequences are SGHVS and FQNEAQ. The CDR3 covers 13 residues. For the CDR3, the DNA is TGTGCCAGCAGCCCCCAAGGCTATCAGCCCCAGCATTTT. Translated: CASSPQGYQPQHF.

This clone was detected once. The J gene is TRBJ1-2, the V gene TRBV27, with a tentative D call TRBD1 (5 bases). Trimming took 6 bases from V and 4 from J, leaving 15 bases between them. CDR1 and CDR2 from the germline V gene are MNHEY and SMNVEV (reference sequence). The CDR3 length is 14 residues. This chain's CDR3 is CASRGSGRSYGYTF. CDR3 bases: TGTGCCAGCAGGGGGTCAGGGCGTAGCTATGGCTACACCTTC.

As to this clone: Here the CDR3 omits its conserved ending phenylalanine or tryptophan, so a read error is the likely source. No DNA is shown, since the ends of the CDR3 on it are uncertain; the CDR3 is the one TCRdb lists. The chain has TRBV6-1 and TRBJ1-1. The CDR3 extends over 12 residues, inclusive of both ends. The V gene's germline CDR1 is MNHNS and CDR2 SASEGT. This CDR3 reads CASRGHSSGDVI.

This chain uses TRBV7-9 with TRBJ2-3, with 8 bases fitting TRBD2. The length of the CDR3 is 15 residues. J was trimmed by 4 bases and V by 2 bases; bases with no gene match: 5. Per the germline V gene, CDR1 is SEHNR and CDR2 is FQNEAQ (reference sequence). The CDR3 loop is CASSLSGSAPDTQYF. CDR3 sequence (DNA): TGTGCCAGCAGCTTAAGCGGGAGTGCACCAGATACGCAGTATTTT. Filled out from reference TRBV7-9 and TRBJ2-3, the complete variable domain reads DTGVSQNPRHKITKRGQNVTFRCDPISEHNRLYWYRQTLGQGPEFLTYFQNEAQLEKSRLLSDRFSAERPKGSFSTLEIQRTEQGDSAMYLCASSLSGSAPDTQYFGPGTRLTVL.

The chain links TRBV27 to TRBJ1-1; D perhaps matches TRBD1 (5 bases). Germline lookup yields CDR1 MNHEY and CDR2 SMNVEV (reference sequence). Between the trimmed V and J ends, which lost 3 bases and 1 base, there was a span of 21 bases. The CDR3 runs to 18 residues. CDR3: CASSLSVPGPGANTEAFF. In DNA, the CDR3 is TGTGCCAGCAGTTTGTCAGTCCCAGGGCCCGGAGCGAACACTGAAGCTTTCTTT.

Comments on this clone: Additional DNA sequences in this sample encode the identical CDR3. V is TRBV5-4 and J is TRBJ2-1; TRBD1 aligns across 8 bases. This CDR3 region has 15 residues. The trim removed 0 bases at V and 1 base at J, leaving 0 bases unmatched. Germline CDR1 is SGHNT and CDR2 is YYREEE (reference sequence). The DNA of the CDR3 is TGTGCCAGCAGCTTGGGGACAGGGTCCTACAATGAGCAGTTCTTC. This gives the protein CASSLGTGSYNEQFF.

The chain uses TRBV6-6 and TRBJ2-3; 8 bases are a match to TRBD2. The CDR3 loop spans 15 amino acids. The ends lost 4 bases at V and 3 bases at J; junction bases unmatched: 6. Germline V gene lookup returns CDR1 MNHNY and CDR2 SVGAGI (reference sequence). The CDR3: CASSSGGGPTDTQYF. In DNA form, the CDR3 reads TGTGCCAGCAGTTCCGGGGGGGGCCCGACAGATACGCAGTATTTT.

V gene TRBV6-6 combines with J gene TRBJ1-5, with 7 bases lining up with TRBD1. The CDR3 covers 13 residues. The J segment lost 7 bases and the V segment lost 6 bases, leaving 6 bases of the junction unmatched. Germline CDR1 MNHNY, CDR2 SVGAGI (reference sequence). This chain's CDR3 is CASSSGGRQPQHF. CDR3 nucleotides: TGTGCCAGCAGCTCAGGGGGGAGGCAGCCCCAGCATTTT.

The J gene is TRBJ2-1, the V gene TRBV9; TRBD2 matches at 9 bases. The CDR3 consists of 15 residues. V shed 0 bases and J 6 bases; nucleotides not matched to a gene: 4. CDR1 is SGDLS, CDR2 YYNGEE, per germline. The CDR3 DNA reads as TGTGCCAGCAGCGTAGCGGTGCGGGAGGGCAATGAGCAGTTCTTC. Protein product: CASSVAVREGNEQFF. Variable domain in full (rest from reference TRBV9 and TRBJ2-1): DSGVTQTPKHLITATGQRVTLRCSPRSGDLSVYWYQQSLDQGLQFLIQYYNGEERAKGNILERFSAQQFPDLHSELNLSSLELGDSALYFCASSVAVREGNEQFFGPGTRLTVL.

The rearrangement links TRBV28 to TRBJ2-7, with 8 bases that match TRBD1. The CDR3 totals 16 residues. Germline V CDR1 and CDR2: MDHEN, SYDVKM. J gave up 2 bases and V 6 bases, and 12 bases lay outside the gene matches. This CDR3 reads CASSPSYRGVTYEQYF. CDR3 bases: TGTGCCAGCAGCCCGAGTTACAGGGGGGTAACCTACGAGCAGTACTTC.

This chain uses TRBV5-1 with TRBJ1-2; tentatively, D is TRBD1 (5 bases). Germline V lookup: CDR1 SGHRS, CDR2 YFSETQ. The germline V and J ends were trimmed by 0 bases and 8 bases, with 14 bases remaining between them. The CDR3 contains 14 residues. CDR3 bases: TGCGCCAGCAGCTTGGGGGACGGCGCGAAGGGCTACACCTTC. Its protein product is CASSLGDGAKGYTF.

The chain recombines TRBV11-2 with TRBJ2-5; 7 nucleotides line up with TRBD2. The CDR3 spans 16 residues. CDR1 and CDR2 (germline): SGHAT, FQNNGV. V lost 0 bases, J lost 5 bases, and 9 bases stayed unmatched. CDR3 protein: CASSLDRSGGSETQYF. The CDR3 region has the DNA TGTGCCAGCAGCTTAGATCGTTCGGGGGGAAGCGAGACCCAGTACTTC.

The V gene is TRBV7-9, the J gene TRBJ2-1; 12 bases agree with TRBD2. This CDR3 region has 16 residues. V dropped 5 bases and J dropped 9; count of bases not matched to a gene: 11. Germline V lookup: CDR1 SEHNR, CDR2 FQNEAQ (reference sequence). The DNA for the CDR3 is TGTGCCAGCAGCCCACCTCTAGCGGGAGGGCCAGTTGAGCAGTTCTTC. Encoded protein: CASSPPLAGGPVEQFF.

The J gene is TRBJ1-4, the V gene TRBV5-1, with 10 bases aligning to TRBD1. The CDR3 is made up of 16 amino acids. CDR1 and CDR2 (germline): SGHRS, YFSETQ. After removal of 4 bases from V and 5 bases from J, the junction contained 8 bases not matched to a gene. The DNA for the CDR3 is TGCGCCAGCAGCCGCAGACAGGGGGCCGGGAATGAAAAACTGTTTTTT. Amino acids: CASSRRQGAGNEKLFF.

V is TRBV10-3 and J is TRBJ2-1; tentative D call: TRBD2 (6 bases). The CDR3 runs to 14 residues. The V gene lost 3 bases and the J gene lost 10 bases, with 16 bases spanning the gap. Germline V lookup: CDR1 ENHRY, CDR2 SYGVKD. Here the CDR3 reads CAISDRTGEREQFF. The CDR3 region has the DNA TGTGCCATCAGTGATAGGACGGGAGAGCGGGAGCAGTTCTTC.

The chain joins TRBV5-4 to TRBJ2-1; D call uncertain. Germline V gives CDR1 SGHNT, CDR2 YYREEE (reference sequence). The V end lost 0 bases, the J end lost 12 bases, and 7 bases lay between the germline ends. CDR3 length: 11 amino acids. CDR3 coding DNA: TGTGCCAGCAGCTTGGCTCTGGGGCAGTTCTTC. This gives the protein CASSLALGQFF.